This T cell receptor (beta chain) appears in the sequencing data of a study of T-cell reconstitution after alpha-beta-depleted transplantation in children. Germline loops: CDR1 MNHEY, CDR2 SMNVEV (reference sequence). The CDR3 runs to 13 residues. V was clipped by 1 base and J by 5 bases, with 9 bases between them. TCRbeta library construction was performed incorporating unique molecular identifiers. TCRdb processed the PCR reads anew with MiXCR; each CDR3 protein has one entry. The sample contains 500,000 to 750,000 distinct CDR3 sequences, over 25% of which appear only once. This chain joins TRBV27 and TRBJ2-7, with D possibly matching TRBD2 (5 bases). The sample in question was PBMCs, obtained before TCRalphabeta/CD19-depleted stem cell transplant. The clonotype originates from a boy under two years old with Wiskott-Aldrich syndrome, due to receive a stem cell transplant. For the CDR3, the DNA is TGTGCCAGCAGTTTATTACGGGGTGACGAGCAGTACTTC. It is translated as CASSLLRGDEQYF.